This T cell receptor (beta chain) is drawn from a study of blood T cell repertoires in COVID-19. For the study at large: COVID-19 samples from acute and convalescent phases originated in the United States, Italy and Spain. The cDNA or gDNA used as material had been derived from T cells, B-cell-depleted T cells, or PBMCs.

Per the authors' pipeline: Amplification of reference gene primers was used by the study to estimate nucleated cell counts. Using immunoSEQ multiplex PCR, the repertoire was profiled, and TCRdb retains in-frame clones only, with some absent. V, J and clone size derive from that table, while D and trimming were established from the DNA sequence. The top ten clones hold roughly 8.1% of a sample with about 68,000 clones, just over 85% of them seen once. The CDR3 contains 13 residues. CDR1 is WSHSY and CDR2 is SAAADI in the germline V gene. A remark on this clone: A read error may account for a junction end that differs from germline.

What was sequenced was peripheral blood. The source is a young man with acute or convalescent COVID-19. The chain couples TRBV10-2 to TRBJ2-2; TRBD2 is a possible D gene (6 bases). CDR3 region: CASHGGSTEELFF. CDR3 nucleotide sequence: TGCGCCAGCCACGGGGGTAGCACCGAGGAGCTGTTTTTT.